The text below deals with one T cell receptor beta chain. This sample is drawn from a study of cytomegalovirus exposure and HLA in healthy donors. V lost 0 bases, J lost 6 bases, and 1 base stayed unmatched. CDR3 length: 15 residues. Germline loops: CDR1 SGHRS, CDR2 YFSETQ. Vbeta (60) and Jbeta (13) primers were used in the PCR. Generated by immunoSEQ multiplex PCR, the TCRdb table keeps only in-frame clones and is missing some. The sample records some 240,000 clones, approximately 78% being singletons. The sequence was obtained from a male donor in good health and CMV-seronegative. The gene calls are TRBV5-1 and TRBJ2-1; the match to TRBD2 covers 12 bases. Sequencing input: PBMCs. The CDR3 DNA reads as TGCGCCAGCAGCTTGGCTAGCGGGAGGGGCAATGAGCAGTTCTTC. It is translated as CASSLASGRGNEQFF.